This entry lists 21 T cell receptor beta chains sequenced from one sample in a study of blood T cell repertoires in COVID-19. Clones were read by immunoSEQ multiplex PCR, and TCRdb kept only the in-frame ones, dropping some. Here the sample spans 15,000 to 20,000 clones, about 81% being singletons. Sequencing used peripheral blood. Every receptor here comes from a man in his 60s with acute or convalescent COVID-19.

The chain combines TRBV10-1 with TRBJ1-6, with D uncertain. The germline V gene has CDR1 WNHNN and CDR2 SYGVQD (reference sequence). There are 15 residues in the CDR3. V lost 6 bases and J lost 5, with 14 bases in between. The CDR3 DNA reads as TGCGCCAGCAGAGACTGGTCATTGGATAATTCACCCCTCCACTTT. It codes for CASRDWSLDNSPLHF.

The chain links TRBV10-3 to TRBJ1-5; 9 nucleotides line up with TRBD1. V was clipped by 11 bases and J by 4 bases; unmatched bases: 9. From germline, CDR1 is ENHRY and CDR2 SYGVKD. The CDR3 covers 14 residues. CDR3: CAARGDRVNQPQHF. The CDR3 nucleotides read TGTGCCGCTCGGGGGGACAGGGTGAATCAGCCCCAGCATTTT.

The V and J genes are TRBV27 and TRBJ2-2; weak D call: TRBD1 (5 bases). Germline V gene lookup returns CDR1 MNHEY and CDR2 SMNVEV (reference sequence). CDR3 length: 14 amino acids. V was cut by 5 bases and J by 3 bases, with 10 bases left in between. The CDR3: CASSRTGDTGELFF. CDR3 bases: TGTGCCAGCAGTAGAACAGGAGACACCGGGGAGCTGTTTTTT.

This clone turned up a few times. The chain carries TRBV27 and TRBJ1-1; possible D gene TRBD1, 6 bases. CDR1 and CDR2 (germline): MNHEY, SMNVEV (reference sequence). The CDR3 loop spans 15 amino acids. V was shortened by 0 bases and J by 3 bases, with 11 bases between the two germline ends. The DNA of the CDR3 is TGTGCCAGCAGTTTATCCAAGGACAGTCACACTGAAGCTTTCTTT. Translation gives CASSLSKDSHTEAFF.

The gene calls are TRBV7-9 and TRBJ2-1; the match to TRBD2 covers 11 bases. The germline gives CDR1 SEHNR, CDR2 FQNEAQ (reference sequence). V shed 4 bases, J shed 4 bases, and the junction held 9 bases outside the gene matches. The CDR3 runs to 17 residues. This CDR3 reads CASSSRSGGAEYNEQFF. CDR3 coding DNA: TGTGCCAGCAGCTCCCGTAGCGGGGGGGCGGAGTACAATGAGCAGTTCTTC.

This rearrangement joins TRBV30 to TRBJ1-1; D perhaps matches TRBD1 (5 bases). Germline V gene data show CDR1 as GTSNPN and CDR2 as SVGIG (reference sequence). Trimming left V 2 bases short and J 8 bases short, with 9 bases between. This CDR3 has 11 residues. Here the CDR3 reads CAWSLQGEAFF. Here the CDR3 DNA reads TGTGCCTGGAGTCTCCAGGGAGAAGCTTTCTTT.

This clone was seen more than once but under ten times. CDR3 sequence (DNA): TGTGCCAGCAGCTTTCTAGGGACAGTGAACACTGAAGCTTTCTTT. Amino acids: CASSFLGTVNTEAFF. This chain links TRBV7-9 with TRBJ1-1, with 7 bases aligning to TRBD1. V lost 3 bases and J lost 0; bases outside the gene matches: 4. The CDR3 is made up of 15 amino acids. CDR1 is SEHNR and CDR2 is FQNEAQ in the germline V gene (reference sequence).

J is TRBJ2-7 and V is TRBV28; 11 positions match TRBD1. This CDR3 is built from 17 residues. CDR1 and CDR2 (germline): MDHEN, SYDVKM. V gave up 1 base and J gave up 7 bases; unmatched junction bases: 12. Written as DNA, the CDR3 is TGTGCCAGCAGTTTATTGGGGTCCCGGGACAGGGGGGTTGAGCAGTACTTC. Amino acid sequence: CASSLLGSRDRGVEQYF. Looking up the rest from reference TRBV28 and TRBJ2-7 gives the full variable domain: DVKVTQSSRYLVKRTGEKVFLECVQDMDHENMFWYRQDPGLGLRLIYFSYDVKMKEKGDIPEGYSVSREKKERFSLILESASTNQTSMYLCASSLLGSRDRGVEQYFGPGTRLTVT.

The chain links TRBV19 to TRBJ1-1; D call uncertain. Deletions cut 2 bases from V and 7 bases from J, with 8 bases between. Germline V gene sequence: CDR1 LNHDA, CDR2 SQIVND (reference sequence). The CDR3 extends over 12 amino acids. The CDR3 loop is CASSINRVEAFF. The CDR3 nucleotides are TGTGCCAGTAGTATAAATCGGGTTGAAGCTTTCTTT.

The chain recombines TRBV18 with TRBJ2-3, with 14 bases that match TRBD2. The CDR3 sequence is 21 residues long. The V gene's germline CDR1 is KGHSH and CDR2 LQKENI. Trimming cost V 3 bases and J 0 bases; bases outside gene matches: 14. Here the CDR3 DNA reads TGTGCCAGCTCACCTCTTCCGGGACTAGCGGGAGCGATCCTTAGCACAGATACGCAGTATTTT. It yields the protein CASSPLPGLAGAILSTDTQYF.

This clone has only one observation. The chain links TRBV5-1 to TRBJ1-1, with D possibly TRBD1 on 6 matching bases. The V end was cut by 5 bases, the J end by 5 bases, with 16 bases between. This CDR3 has 14 amino acids. CDR1 and CDR2 from the germline V gene are SGHRS and YFSETQ. The CDR3 spells CASRPERRGTEAFF. The CDR3 DNA is TGCGCCAGCAGACCCGAAAGAAGGGGGACTGAAGCTTTCTTT.

The J gene is TRBJ1-1, the V gene TRBV5-4; D remains unclear. The germline gives CDR1 SGHNT, CDR2 YYREEE (reference sequence). The germline V and J ends were trimmed by 0 bases and 2 bases, with 8 bases remaining between them. The CDR3 runs to 14 residues. The CDR3 reads CASSLVGENTEAFF. The CDR3 nucleotides read TGTGCCAGCAGCTTGGTGGGAGAAAACACTGAAGCTTTCTTT.

V is TRBV7-9 and J is TRBJ1-1; 7 bases map to TRBD1. The length of the CDR3 is 15 residues. Unmatched junction bases numbered 9, after V lost 2 bases and J lost 6 bases. CDR1 is SEHNR, CDR2 FQNEAQ, per germline (reference sequence). CDR3 sequence (DNA): TGTGCCAGCAGCTTACGACAGGGTGGTTGGGCTGAAGCTTTCTTT. This translates into CASSLRQGGWAEAFF.

The rearrangement uses TRBV11-2 and TRBJ2-2; 10 positions match TRBD1. The CDR3 contains 16 residues. CDR1 SGHAT and CDR2 FQNNGV come from the germline V gene. The V and J ends lost 5 bases and 5 bases, in that order; junction bases with no gene match: 8. The CDR3 reads CASSTYRDRGTGELFF. Written as DNA, the CDR3 is TGTGCCAGCAGCACCTACCGGGACAGGGGAACCGGGGAGCTGTTTTTT. Filled out from reference TRBV11-2 and TRBJ2-2, the complete variable domain reads EAGVAQSPRYKIIEKRQSVAFWCNPISGHATLYWYQQILGQGPKLLIQFQNNGVVDDSQLPKDRFSAERLKGVDSTLKIQPAKLEDSAVYLCASSTYRDRGTGELFFGEGSRLTVL.

This rearrangement joins TRBV6-1 to TRBJ1-2; D not certain. The V gene's germline CDR1 is MNHNS and CDR2 SASEGT. The CDR3 length is 17 residues. V was trimmed by 3 bases and J by 5 bases, leaving 22 bases between them. The CDR3 nucleotides read TGTGCCAGCAGTGAGGTGGGCCAGCTATCAACCCTTTATGGCTACACCTTC. This encodes CASSEVGQLSTLYGYTF.

The chain is built from TRBV14 and TRBJ2-5, with D uncertain. The CDR3 covers 13 residues. CDR1 SGHDN and CDR2 FVKESK come from the germline V gene. The V end was cut by 4 bases, the J end by 4 bases, with 10 bases between. The CDR3 reads CASSPLGVETQYF. In DNA, the CDR3 is TGTGCCAGCAGCCCCCTCGGAGTAGAGACCCAGTACTTC. Supplemented by reference TRBV14 and TRBJ2-5, the full variable domain reads EAGVTQFPSHSVIEKGQTVTLRCDPISGHDNLYWYRRVMGKEIKFLLHFVKESKQDESGMPNNRFLAERTGGTYSTLKVQPAELEDSGVYFCASSPLGVETQYFGPGTRLLVL.

The V gene is TRBV7-3, the J gene TRBJ2-3, with TRBD2 matching 10 bases. Germline lookup yields CDR1 SGHTA and CDR2 FQGTGA. V shed 0 bases and J 1 base; nucleotides not matched to a gene: 4. The CDR3 sequence is 17 residues long. For the CDR3, the DNA is TGTGCCAGCAGCTTAACTGCTCTAGCGGGGGGCACAGATACGCAGTATTTT. Translating gives CASSLTALAGGTDTQYF.

The V and J genes are TRBV10-3 and TRBJ1-4; 8 bases are shared with TRBD1. Germline trimming cut 6 bases from V and 6 bases from J; bases unmatched to any gene: 3. Per the germline V gene, CDR1 is ENHRY and CDR2 is SYGVKD. The CDR3 has 13 residues. This CDR3 reads CAIRDRVDEKLFF. As DNA, the CDR3 is TGTGCCATCAGGGACAGGGTTGATGAAAAACTGTTTTTT.

The CDR3 DNA is TGCGCCAGCAGCCGCATCGGGACAGGGGTTGATACGCAGTATTTT. It yields the protein CASSRIGTGVDTQYF. The V call is TRBV5-1, the J call TRBJ2-3, with 10 positions matching TRBD1. V lost 4 bases, J lost 6 bases, and 8 bases stayed unmatched. Germline values: CDR1 SGHRS, CDR2 YFSETQ. This CDR3 region has 15 residues.

The CDR3 sequence: CASSRESYGYTF. The CDR3 coding sequence is TGTGCCAGCAGCAGAGAGAGCTATGGCTACACCTTC. The chain has TRBV7-2 and TRBJ1-2, with D unclear. The germline gives CDR1 SGHTA, CDR2 FQGNSA. V was trimmed by 5 bases and J by 4 bases, leaving 8 bases between them. This CDR3 comprises 12 residues.

The J gene is TRBJ1-4, the V gene TRBV14; TRBD1 might be the D (6 bases). This CDR3 comprises 17 residues. V lost 1 base and J lost 0, with 12 bases in between. From germline, CDR1 is SGHDN and CDR2 FVKESK. The CDR3 nucleotides are TGTGCCAGCAGCCAAGGCAGGGGCCTACCAACTAATGAAAAACTGTTTTTT. Translation: CASSQGRGLPTNEKLFF.